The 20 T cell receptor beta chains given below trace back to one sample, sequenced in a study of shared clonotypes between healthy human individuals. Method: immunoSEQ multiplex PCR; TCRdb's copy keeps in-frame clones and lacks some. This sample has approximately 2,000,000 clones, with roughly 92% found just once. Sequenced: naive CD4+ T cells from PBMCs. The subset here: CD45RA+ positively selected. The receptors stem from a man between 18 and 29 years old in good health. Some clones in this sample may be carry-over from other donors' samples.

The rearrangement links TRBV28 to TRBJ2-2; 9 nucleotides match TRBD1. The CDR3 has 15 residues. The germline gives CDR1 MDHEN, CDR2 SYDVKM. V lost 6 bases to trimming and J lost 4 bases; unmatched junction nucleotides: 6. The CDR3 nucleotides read TGTGCCAGCAGAGGGTGGGACAGGGCCACCGGGGAGCTGTTTTTT. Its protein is CASRGWDRATGELFF.

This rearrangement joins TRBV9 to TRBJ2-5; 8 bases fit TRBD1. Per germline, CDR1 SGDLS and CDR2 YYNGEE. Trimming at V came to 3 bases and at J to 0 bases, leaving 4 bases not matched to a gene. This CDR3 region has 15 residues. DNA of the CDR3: TGTGCCAGCAGCGCCCAGACAGGGGACCAAGAGACCCAGTACTTC. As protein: CASSAQTGDQETQYF. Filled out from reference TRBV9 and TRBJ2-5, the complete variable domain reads DSGVTQTPKHLITATGQRVTLRCSPRSGDLSVYWYQQSLDQGLQFLIQYYNGEERAKGNILERFSAQQFPDLHSELNLSSLELGDSALYFCASSAQTGDQETQYFGPGTRLLVL.

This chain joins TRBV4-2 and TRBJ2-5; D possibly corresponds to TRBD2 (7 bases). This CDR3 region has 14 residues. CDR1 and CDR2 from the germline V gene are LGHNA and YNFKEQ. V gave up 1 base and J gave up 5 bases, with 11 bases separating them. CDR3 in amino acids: CASSQVGGLETQYF. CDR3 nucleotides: TGTGCCAGCAGCCAAGTCGGGGGGCTCGAGACCCAGTACTTC.

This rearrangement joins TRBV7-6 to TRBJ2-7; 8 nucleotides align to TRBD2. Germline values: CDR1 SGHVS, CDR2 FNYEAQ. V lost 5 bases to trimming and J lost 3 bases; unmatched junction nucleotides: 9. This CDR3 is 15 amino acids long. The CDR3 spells CASSRYSGNHYEQYF. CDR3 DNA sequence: TGTGCCAGCAGCAGATATAGCGGGAACCACTACGAGCAGTACTTC. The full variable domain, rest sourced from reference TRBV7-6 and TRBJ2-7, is GAGVSQSPRYKVTKRGQDVALRCDPISGHVSLYWYRQALGQGPEFLTYFNYEAQQDKSGLPNDRFSAERPEGSISTLTIQRTEQRDSAMYRCASSRYSGNHYEQYFGPGTRLTVT.

CDR3 amino acids: CASSLARDSIRGNQPQHF. In DNA form, the CDR3 reads TGTGCCAGCAGCCTGGCACGTGACTCAATCCGCGGCAATCAGCCCCAGCATTTT. The chain recombines TRBV28 with TRBJ1-5; no clear D gene. Trimming cost V 6 bases and J 2 bases, with 23 bases left between them. The CDR3 runs to 18 residues. The germline CDR1 and CDR2 sequences are MDHEN and SYDVKM.

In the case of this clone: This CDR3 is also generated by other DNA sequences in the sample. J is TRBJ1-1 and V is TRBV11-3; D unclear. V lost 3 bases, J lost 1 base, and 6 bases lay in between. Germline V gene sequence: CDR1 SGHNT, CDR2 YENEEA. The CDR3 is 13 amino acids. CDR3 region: CASSLGRNTEAFF. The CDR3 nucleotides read TGTGCCAGCAGCTTGGGCAGGAACACTGAAGCTTTCTTT.

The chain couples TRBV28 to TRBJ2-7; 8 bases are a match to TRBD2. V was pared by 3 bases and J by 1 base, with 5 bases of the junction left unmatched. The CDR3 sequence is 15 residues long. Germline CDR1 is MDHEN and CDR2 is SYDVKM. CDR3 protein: CASSFPGGLSYEQYF. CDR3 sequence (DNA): TGTGCCAGCAGTTTCCCGGGAGGGTTATCCTACGAGCAGTACTTC.

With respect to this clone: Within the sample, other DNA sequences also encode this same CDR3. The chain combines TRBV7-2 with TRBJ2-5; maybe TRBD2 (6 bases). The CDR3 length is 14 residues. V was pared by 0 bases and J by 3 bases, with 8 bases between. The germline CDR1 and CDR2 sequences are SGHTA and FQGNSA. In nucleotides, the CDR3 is TGTGCCAGCAGCTTAGCTGGCGGGGAAGAGACCCAGTACTTC. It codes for CASSLAGGEETQYF.

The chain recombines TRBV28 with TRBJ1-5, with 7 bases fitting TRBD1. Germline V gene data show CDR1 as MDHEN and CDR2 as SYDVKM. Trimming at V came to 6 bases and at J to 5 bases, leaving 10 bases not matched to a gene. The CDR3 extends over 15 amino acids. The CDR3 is CASSPRQGSDQPQHF. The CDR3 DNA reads TGTGCCAGCAGCCCTCGACAGGGTTCGGATCAGCCCCAGCATTTT.

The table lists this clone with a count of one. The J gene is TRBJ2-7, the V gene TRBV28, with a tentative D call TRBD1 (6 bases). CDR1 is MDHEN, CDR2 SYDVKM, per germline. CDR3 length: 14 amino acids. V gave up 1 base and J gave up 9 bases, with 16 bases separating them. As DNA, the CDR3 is TGTGCCAGCAGTTTATCTATAAGACCCAGGGGGCAGTACTTC. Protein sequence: CASSLSIRPRGQYF.

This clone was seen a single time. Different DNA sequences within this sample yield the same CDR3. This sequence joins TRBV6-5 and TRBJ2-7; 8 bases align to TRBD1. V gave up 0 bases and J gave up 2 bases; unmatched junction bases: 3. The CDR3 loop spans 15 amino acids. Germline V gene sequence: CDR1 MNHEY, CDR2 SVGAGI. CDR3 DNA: TGTGCCAGCAGTTACTCCGGACAGGGACCCTACGAGCAGTACTTC. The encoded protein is CASSYSGQGPYEQYF.

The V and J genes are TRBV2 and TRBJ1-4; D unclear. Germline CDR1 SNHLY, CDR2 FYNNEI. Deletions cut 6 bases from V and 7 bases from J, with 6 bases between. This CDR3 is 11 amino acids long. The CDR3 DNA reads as TGTGCCAGCAGCTCGGGTGAAAAACTGTTTTTT. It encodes CASSSGEKLFF. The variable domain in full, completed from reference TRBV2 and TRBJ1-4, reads EPEVTQTPSHQVTQMGQEVILRCVPISNHLYFYWYRQILGQKVEFLVSFYNNEISEKSEIFDDQFSVERPDGSNFTLKIRSTKLEDSAMYFCASSSGEKLFFGSGTQLSVL.

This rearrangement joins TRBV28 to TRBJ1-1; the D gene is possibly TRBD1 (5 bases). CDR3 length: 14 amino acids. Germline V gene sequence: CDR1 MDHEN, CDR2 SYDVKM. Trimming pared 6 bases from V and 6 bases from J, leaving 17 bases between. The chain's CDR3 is CASSPWGGVAEAFF. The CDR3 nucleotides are TGTGCCAGCAGCCCGTGGGGAGGGGTCGCTGAAGCTTTCTTT.

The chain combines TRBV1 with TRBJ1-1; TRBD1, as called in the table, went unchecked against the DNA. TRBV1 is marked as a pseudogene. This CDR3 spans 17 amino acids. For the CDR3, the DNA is TGCACCAGCAGCCAAGGCGAGACCAGGGGGCGGTGTGCTGAAGCTTTCTTT. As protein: CTSSQGETRGRCAEAFF.

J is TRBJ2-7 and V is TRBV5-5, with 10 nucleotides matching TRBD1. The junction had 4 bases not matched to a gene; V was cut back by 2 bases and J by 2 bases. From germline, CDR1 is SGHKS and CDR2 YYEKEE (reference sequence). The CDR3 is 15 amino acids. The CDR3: CASSLSGTGAYEQYF. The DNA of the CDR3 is TGTGCCAGCAGCTTATCGGGGACAGGGGCCTACGAGCAGTACTTC.

CDR3 amino acids: CASAKAGDTEAFF. The CDR3 DNA is TGTGCCAGCGCAAAGGCGGGGGACACTGAAGCTTTCTTT. This sequence joins TRBV27 and TRBJ1-1; TRBD1 might be the D (5 bases). The length of the CDR3 is 13 residues. V lost 8 bases, J lost 3 bases, and 13 bases lay in between. CDR1 is MNHEY and CDR2 is SMNVEV in the germline V gene (reference sequence).

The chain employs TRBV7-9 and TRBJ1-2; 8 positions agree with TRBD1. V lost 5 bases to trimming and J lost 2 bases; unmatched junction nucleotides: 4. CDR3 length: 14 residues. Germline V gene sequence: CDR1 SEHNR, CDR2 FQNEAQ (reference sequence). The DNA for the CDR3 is TGTGCCAGCAGCGATCCAGGGGGCAACTATGGCTACACCTTC. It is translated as CASSDPGGNYGYTF.

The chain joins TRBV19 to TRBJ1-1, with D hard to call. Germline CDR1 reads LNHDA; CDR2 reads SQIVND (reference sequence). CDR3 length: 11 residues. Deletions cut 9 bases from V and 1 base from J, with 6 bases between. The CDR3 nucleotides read TGTGCCAGCCGGCCGAACACTGAAGCTTTCTTT. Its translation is CASRPNTEAFF.

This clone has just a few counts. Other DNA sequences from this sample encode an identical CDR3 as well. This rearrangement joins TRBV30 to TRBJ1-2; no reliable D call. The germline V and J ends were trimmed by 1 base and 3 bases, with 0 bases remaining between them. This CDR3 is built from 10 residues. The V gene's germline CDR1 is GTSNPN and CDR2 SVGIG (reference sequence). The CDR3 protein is CAWSDYGYTF. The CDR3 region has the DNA TGTGCCTGGAGTGACTATGGCTACACCTTC.

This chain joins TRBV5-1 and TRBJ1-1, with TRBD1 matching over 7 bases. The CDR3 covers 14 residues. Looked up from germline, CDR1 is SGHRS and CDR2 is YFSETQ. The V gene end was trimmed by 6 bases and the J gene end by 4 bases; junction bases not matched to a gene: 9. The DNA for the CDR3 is TGCGCCAGCACCCGGCAGGAGGGGGCCACTGAAGCTTTCTTT. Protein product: CASTRQEGATEAFF.